The 8 T cell receptor beta chains below all came from one sample that was sequenced in a study of cytomegalovirus exposure and HLA in healthy donors. With 60 Vbeta and 13 Jbeta primers, the PCR was carried out. Sequenced by immunoSEQ multiplex PCR; TCRdb stores in-frame clones only, minus some. The sample carries about 150,000 clones, 80% recorded once. Sequenced material: PBMCs. The receptors derive from a woman between 35 and 50 years old in good health and CMV-seropositive.

The rearrangement uses TRBV5-1 and TRBJ2-2, with a weak D call TRBD2 (5 bases). Trimming took 5 bases from V and 5 from J, leaving 13 bases between them. The CDR3 sequence is 14 residues long. Germline CDR1 and CDR2: SGHRS and YFSETQ. The CDR3 nucleotides read TGCGCCAGCAGGGGAGCGGCATCAACCGGGGAGCTGTTTTTT. Protein: CASRGAASTGELFF.

The chain recombines TRBV7-6 with TRBJ2-7; 14 bases are a match to TRBD2. J lost 4 bases, V lost 8 bases, and 16 bases had no gene match. Germline-derived CDR1 and CDR2 are SGHVS and FNYEAQ. This CDR3 region has 18 residues. The CDR3 sequence: CASLPGTSGSEVEYEQYF. DNA of the CDR3: TGTGCCAGCCTCCCGGGGACTAGCGGGAGCGAGGTGGAATACGAGCAGTACTTC.

The chain has TRBV30 and TRBJ2-5, with 10 bases identical to TRBD1. This CDR3 is built from 13 residues. V shed 3 bases and J 5 bases; nucleotides not matched to a gene: 3. Germline CDR1 GTSNPN, CDR2 SVGIG (reference sequence). CDR3 sequence: CAWRGQGGETQYF. In DNA, the CDR3 is TGTGCCTGGAGAGGACAGGGGGGGGAGACCCAGTACTTC.

The chain recombines TRBV7-9 with TRBJ2-5; tentatively, D is TRBD1 (5 bases). Germline V CDR1 and CDR2: SEHNR, FQNEAQ (reference sequence). The CDR3 runs 17 residues. Deletions cut 0 bases from V and 5 bases from J, with 19 bases between. CDR3 bases: TGTGCCAGCAGCTTAGCGCACGGGTTAGGGGTGAGGGAGACCCAGTACTTC. It translates to CASSLAHGLGVRETQYF.

The genes are TRBV29-1 and TRBJ2-1; D gene uncertain. The V end was cut by 7 bases, the J end by 2 bases, with 15 bases between. Germline CDR1 reads SQVTM; CDR2 reads ANQGSEA. This CDR3 comprises 14 residues. The CDR3 loop is CSAQRLEAYNEQFF. For the CDR3, the DNA is TGCAGCGCCCAGCGATTAGAAGCCTACAATGAGCAGTTCTTC.

This chain joins TRBV2 and TRBJ2-3; 11 bases are shared with TRBD2. V dropped 4 bases and J dropped 7; count of bases not matched to a gene: 16. The CDR3 has 18 amino acids. CDR1 SNHLY and CDR2 FYNNEI come from the germline V gene. The DNA for the CDR3 is TGTGCCAGCAGTGTGAGCAATTCCGGGCTAGCGGGAGGTTATACGCAGTATTTT. Amino acids: CASSVSNSGLAGGYTQYF.

The chain couples TRBV6-5 to TRBJ1-5; D not certain. Trimming pared 4 bases from V and 7 bases from J, leaving 11 bases between. The CDR3 is 13 amino acids. Germline V gene sequence: CDR1 MNHEY, CDR2 SVGAGI. The CDR3 region has the DNA TGTGCCAGCAGTTCCACCCGGGGACAGCCCCAGCATTTT. Its protein is CASSSTRGQPQHF.

This sequence joins TRBV6-1 and TRBJ1-5; 11 bases map to TRBD1. V dropped 5 bases and J dropped 4; count of bases not matched to a gene: 4. The CDR3 is 15 amino acids. Germline V gene sequence: CDR1 MNHNS, CDR2 SASEGT. The CDR3 is CASSPGTGGNQPQHF. CDR3 nucleotides: TGTGCCAGCAGTCCCGGGACAGGGGGGAATCAGCCCCAGCATTTT.